This TCR beta chain was recovered during a study of T cells in Graves' hyperthyroidism and ophthalmopathy. RNA transcripts were the template for amplifying TCR beta CDR3 regions. A first-round RT-PCR of the TCR CDR3 used the HTBI primer set. TCRdb independently ran MiXCR on the multiplex PCR reads; one entry per CDR3 protein. The sample consists of some 370,000 distinct CDR3 sequences, 15% to 20% of them appearing once. This CDR3 is built from 15 residues. The ends lost 2 bases at V and 8 bases at J; junction bases unmatched: 8. Germline V gene data show CDR1 as MNHEY and CDR2 as SVGAGI. The V and J genes are TRBV6-5 and TRBJ2-1; 8 nucleotides line up with TRBD1. The sequence was collected from a woman in her 30s with Graves' hyperthyroidism that later progressed to Graves' ophthalmopathy. Sequenced input: blood. The CDR3 coding sequence is TGTGCCAGCAGTTACCGGGTCCAGGGGGCCGATGAGCAGTTCTTC. This gives the protein CASSYRVQGADEQFF.